Listed here are 16 T cell receptor beta chains from one sample, sequenced in a study of Ad26.COV2.S vaccination and SARS-CoV-2 variants. TCRdb's copy holds only in-frame clones and misses some; the assay was immunoSEQ multiplex PCR. The sample has some 340,000 clones; over 80% are singletons. Described treatment: roughly 18 received Ad26.COV2.S at low or high dose, single or two shots; about 5 received placebo; per-sample allocation not given. Sampling was done on day 63 after the first vaccine or placebo injection. Material: peripheral blood, obtained in a trial of Ad26.COV2.S vaccine versus placebo. These receptors were taken from a person aged 18 to 59 who received the Ad26.COV2.S COVID-19 vaccine or a placebo.

V usage is TRBV28 and J usage is TRBJ1-3, with no clear D. V shed 9 bases and J shed 2 bases, with 8 bases lying between them. Per the germline V gene, CDR1 is MDHEN and CDR2 is SYDVKM. CDR3 size: 12 residues. The CDR3 spells CASVSTGNTIYF. The DNA of the CDR3 is TGTGCCAGTGTAAGCACTGGAAACACCATATATTTT.

The chain couples TRBV18 to TRBJ1-1; 10 nucleotides align to TRBD1. Germline values: CDR1 KGHSH, CDR2 LQKENI. The CDR3 runs 16 residues. Trimming removed 2 bases from V and 4 bases from J; junction bases left unmatched: 7. The CDR3, as DNA: TGTGCCAGCTCACCAAGGGACAGGGGAGGTATCACTGAAGCTTTCTTT. This codes for CASSPRDRGGITEAFF.

This sequence joins TRBV7-2 and TRBJ1-2; D may be TRBD1 (6 bases). Deletions cut 5 bases from V and 6 bases from J, with 16 bases between. Germline V gene sequence: CDR1 SGHTA, CDR2 FQGNSA. The CDR3 runs to 14 residues. As DNA, the CDR3 is TGTGCCAGCAGCCCCCTAGGGGGGATTGATGGCTACACCTTC. Translated: CASSPLGGIDGYTF.

This clone was picked up one time. Compared with germline, one end of the junction differs, possibly owing to a read error. The chain combines TRBV28 with TRBJ1-4; no reliable D call. CDR3 length equals 12 residues. CDR1 MDHEN and CDR2 SYDVKM come from the germline V gene. The CDR3 loop reads CASSSISVGYRF. CDR3 bases: TGTGCCAGCAGTTCGATTAGCGTAGGCTACCGTTTT.

V is TRBV28 and J is TRBJ1-2; tentatively, D is TRBD1 (6 bases). CDR3 length: 15 amino acids. V was clipped by 8 bases and J by 8 bases, with 24 bases between them. The germline CDR1 and CDR2 sequences are MDHEN and SYDVKM. CDR3 bases: TGTGCCAGCCTCCACGATGCGGGGGGCTGGCGGGGCTACACCTTC. This encodes CASLHDAGGWRGYTF.

This clone has only one observation. The chain carries TRBV27 and TRBJ1-2; 8 bases fit TRBD1. The trim removed 8 bases at V and 2 bases at J, leaving 4 bases unmatched. This CDR3 spans 13 amino acids. The germline V gene has CDR1 MNHEY and CDR2 SMNVEV (reference sequence). CDR3: CASGSGGNYGYTF. CDR3 bases: TGTGCCAGCGGGTCAGGGGGCAACTATGGCTACACCTTC.

This chain uses TRBV7-9 with TRBJ1-1, with D perhaps matching TRBD1 (5 bases). The CDR3 has 16 amino acids. Germline lookup yields CDR1 SEHNR and CDR2 FQNEAQ (reference sequence). V was shortened by 4 bases and J by 4 bases, with 19 bases between the two germline ends. The CDR3 bases are TGTGCCAGCAGCTCTACGGTCACAGGATTTGCCACTGAAGCTTTCTTT. Translated: CASSSTVTGFATEAFF.

The chain recombines TRBV19 with TRBJ1-5, with unresolved D. Trimming pared 3 bases from V and 2 bases from J, leaving 8 bases between. Per germline, CDR1 LNHDA and CDR2 SQIVND (reference sequence). This CDR3 spans 14 amino acids. CDR3: CASSIVAGNQPQHF. CDR3 bases: TGTGCCAGTAGTATCGTGGCAGGCAATCAGCCCCAGCATTTT.

The genes are TRBV19 and TRBJ2-2; D not certain. Germline V gene data show CDR1 as LNHDA and CDR2 as SQIVND (reference sequence). CDR3 length equals 15 residues. Trimming left V 0 bases short and J 3 bases short, with 8 bases between. The CDR3 here is CASSIEGRYTGELFF. The CDR3, as DNA: TGTGCCAGTAGTATAGAGGGCAGATACACCGGGGAGCTGTTTTTT.

This chain joins TRBV5-4 and TRBJ1-3; tentative D call: TRBD1 (6 bases). This CDR3 has 14 amino acids. Germline V CDR1 and CDR2: SGHNT, YYREEE (reference sequence). Trimming stripped 4 bases from V and 4 bases from J, with 12 bases between. CDR3 amino acids: CASSETGKGNTIYF. In nucleotides, the CDR3 is TGTGCCAGCAGCGAAACAGGGAAGGGAAACACCATATATTTT.

The rearrangement uses TRBV5-6 and TRBJ2-3; D is uncertain. The CDR3 totals 17 residues. V was pared by 3 bases and J by 1 base, with 18 bases between. The germline CDR1 and CDR2 sequences are SGHDT and YYEEEE. CDR3 sequence: CASSSLSTAAGTDTQYF. In DNA form, the CDR3 reads TGTGCCAGCAGCTCCCTCAGCACAGCTGCTGGCACAGATACGCAGTATTTT.

V is TRBV5-1 and J is TRBJ2-3, with 9 bases that match TRBD2. This CDR3 has 16 residues. V trimming: 4 bases; J trimming: 0 bases; junction bases outside the gene matches: 6. The germline V gene has CDR1 SGHRS and CDR2 YFSETQ. The CDR3 here is CASSTGTSLSTDTQYF. DNA for the CDR3: TGCGCCAGCAGCACCGGGACTAGCCTTAGCACAGATACGCAGTATTTT.

The gene calls are TRBV28 and TRBJ1-6, with TRBD1 matching over 7 bases. V was pared by 5 bases and J by 8 bases, with 18 bases of the junction left unmatched. The CDR3 runs to 18 residues. The germline V gene has CDR1 MDHEN and CDR2 SYDVKM. CDR3 nucleotide sequence: TGTGCCAGCAGTACCGACAGGGAAGAACTCCGGGGTTATTCACCCCTCCACTTT. Translation: CASSTDREELRGYSPLHF.

The V call is TRBV2, the J call TRBJ2-7, with a possible D match to TRBD1 (5 bases). Germline V gene sequence: CDR1 SNHLY, CDR2 FYNNEI. The V gene lost 6 bases and the J gene lost 1 base, with 13 bases spanning the gap. The CDR3 is 14 amino acids. The CDR3 loop reads CASSGHLASYEQYF. The DNA for the CDR3 is TGTGCCAGCAGCGGACACTTGGCATCCTACGAGCAGTACTTC.

This clone was seen just once. The chain recombines TRBV28 with TRBJ1-6; D is possibly TRBD1 (6 bases). Germline V CDR1 and CDR2: MDHEN, SYDVKM. The CDR3 is 14 residues long. The V end was cut by 4 bases, the J end by 10 bases, with 14 bases between. In nucleotides, the CDR3 is TGTGCCAGCAGTTGGGACATTTGGGACTCACCCCTCCACTTT. Its protein product is CASSWDIWDSPLHF.

The chain employs TRBV6-5 and TRBJ2-7; either TRBD1 or TRBD2 may fit D (6 bases each). The germline V gene has CDR1 MNHEY and CDR2 SVGAGI. V dropped 5 bases and J dropped 1 base, with 12 bases sitting between them. The CDR3 loop spans 14 amino acids. Here the CDR3 DNA reads TGTGCCAGCAGTCTTACAGGGAGGTCCTACGAGCAGTACTTC. This codes for CASSLTGRSYEQYF.